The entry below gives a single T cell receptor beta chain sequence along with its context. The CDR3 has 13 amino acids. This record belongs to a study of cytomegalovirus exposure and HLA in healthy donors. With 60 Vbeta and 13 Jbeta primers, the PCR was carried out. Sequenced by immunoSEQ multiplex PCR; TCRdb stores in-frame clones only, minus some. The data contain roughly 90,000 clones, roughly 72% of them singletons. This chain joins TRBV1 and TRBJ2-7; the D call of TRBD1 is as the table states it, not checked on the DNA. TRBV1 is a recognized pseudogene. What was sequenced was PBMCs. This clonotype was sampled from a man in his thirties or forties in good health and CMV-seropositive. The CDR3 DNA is TGCACCAGCAGCCAAGAACAGGGCTACGAGCAGTACTTC. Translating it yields CTSSQEQGYEQYF.